This TCR beta chain was captured in a study of T-cell reconstitution after alpha-beta-depleted transplantation in children. Points from the study as a whole: Newly produced T cells mostly provided counts and TCRbeta diversity after one year, as hyperexpanded clones declined. Reportedly, roughly two months post-transplant, alpha-beta T cells arose from several hundred expanded graft clones.

Looked up from germline, CDR1 is SGHTA and CDR2 is FQGNSA. V shed 4 bases and J shed 0 bases, with 15 bases lying between them. This CDR3 has 16 amino acids. For this clonotype: Its specificity is not known.

Unique molecular identifiers were incorporated into the prepared TCRbeta library. Via MiXCR, TCRdb re-called the PCR reads, giving one row per CDR3 protein. This repertoire shows more than 200,000 distinct CDR3 sequences, roughly a quarter found once; its top ten account for 4% to 6%. V usage is TRBV7-2 and J usage is TRBJ1-1; D possibly corresponds to TRBD1 (6 bases). The sample in question was PBMCs, mostly from graft donor cells, obtained 360 days after TCRalphabeta/CD19-depleted stem cell transplant. The origin of this receptor is a female patient aged 2-15 years who had a stem cell transplant for congenital amegakaryocytic thrombocytopenia, so the T cells may come from the graft donor. The CDR3 coding sequence is TGTGCCAGCAGCTCGACAGGAGTAACTATGAACACTGAAGCTTTCTTT. Its protein is CASSSTGVTMNTEAFF.